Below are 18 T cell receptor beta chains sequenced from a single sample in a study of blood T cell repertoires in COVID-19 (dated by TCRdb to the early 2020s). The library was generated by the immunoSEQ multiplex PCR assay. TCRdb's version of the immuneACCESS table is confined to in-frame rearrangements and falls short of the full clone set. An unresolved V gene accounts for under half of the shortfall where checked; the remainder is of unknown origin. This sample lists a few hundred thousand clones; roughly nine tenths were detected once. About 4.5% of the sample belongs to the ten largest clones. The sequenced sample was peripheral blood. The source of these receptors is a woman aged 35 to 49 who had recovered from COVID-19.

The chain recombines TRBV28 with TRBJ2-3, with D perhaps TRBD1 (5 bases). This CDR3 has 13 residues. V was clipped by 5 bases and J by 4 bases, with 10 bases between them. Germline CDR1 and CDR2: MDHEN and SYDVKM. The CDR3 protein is CASSKQAADTQYF. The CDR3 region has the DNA TGTGCCAGCAGTAAACAGGCAGCAGATACGCAGTATTTT.

The CDR3 loop reads CASSEWAGYEQYV. For the CDR3, the DNA is TGTGCCAGCAGTGAATGGGCTGGATACGAGCAGTACGTC. V usage is TRBV2 and J usage is TRBJ2-7; D is unclear. CDR1 and CDR2 from the germline V gene are SNHLY and FYNNEI. The CDR3 sequence is 13 residues long. V gave up 2 bases and J gave up 4 bases, with 9 bases separating them.

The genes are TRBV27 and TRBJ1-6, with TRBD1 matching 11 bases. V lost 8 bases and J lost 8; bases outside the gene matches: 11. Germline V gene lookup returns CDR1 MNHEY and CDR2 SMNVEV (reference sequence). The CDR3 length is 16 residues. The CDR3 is CASGTGTGGRDSPLHF. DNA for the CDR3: TGTGCCAGCGGAACCGGGACAGGGGGTAGGGATTCACCCCTCCACTTT.

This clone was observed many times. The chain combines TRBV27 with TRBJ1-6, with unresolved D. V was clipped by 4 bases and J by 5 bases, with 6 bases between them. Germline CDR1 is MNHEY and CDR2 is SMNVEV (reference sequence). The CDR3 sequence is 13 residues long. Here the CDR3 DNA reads TGTGCCAGCAGTTACGGAGATAATTCACCCCTCCACTTT. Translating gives CASSYGDNSPLHF.

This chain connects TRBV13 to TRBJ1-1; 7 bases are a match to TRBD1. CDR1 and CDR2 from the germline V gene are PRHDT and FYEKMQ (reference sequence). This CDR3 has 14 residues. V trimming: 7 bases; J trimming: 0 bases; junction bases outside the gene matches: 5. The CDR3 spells CASNWGQLNTEAFF. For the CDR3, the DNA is TGTGCCAGCAACTGGGGACAGTTGAACACTGAAGCTTTCTTT. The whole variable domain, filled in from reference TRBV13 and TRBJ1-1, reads AAGVIQSPRHLIKEKRETATLKCYPIPRHDTVYWYQQGPGQDPQFLISFYEKMQSDKGSIPDRFSAQQFSDYHSELNMSSLELGDSALYFCASNWGQLNTEAFFGQGTRLTVV.

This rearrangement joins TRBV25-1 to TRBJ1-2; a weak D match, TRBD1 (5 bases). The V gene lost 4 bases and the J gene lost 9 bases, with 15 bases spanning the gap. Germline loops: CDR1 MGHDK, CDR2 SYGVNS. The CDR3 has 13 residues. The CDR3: CASSGGTGMRYTF. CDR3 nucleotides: TGTGCCAGCAGTGGAGGAACAGGCATGCGCTACACCTTC.

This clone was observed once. The CDR3 sequence is CASSEQGAGNTEAFF. CDR3 DNA: TGTGCCAGCAGTGAACAGGGGGCAGGTAACACTGAAGCTTTCTTT. The V call is TRBV2, the J call TRBJ1-1; TRBD1 matches at 8 bases. Germline trimming cut 2 bases from V and 2 bases from J; bases unmatched to any gene: 4. The CDR3 runs to 15 residues. Germline loops: CDR1 SNHLY, CDR2 FYNNEI.

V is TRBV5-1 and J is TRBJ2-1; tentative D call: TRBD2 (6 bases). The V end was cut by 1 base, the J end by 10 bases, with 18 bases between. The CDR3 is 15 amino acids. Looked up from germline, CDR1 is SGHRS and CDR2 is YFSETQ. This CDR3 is CASSLMGGTGGEQFF. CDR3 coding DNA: TGCGCCAGCAGCTTGATGGGCGGGACCGGAGGCGAGCAGTTCTTC.

CDR3 DNA: TGTGCCATCAAGCCCCAGGAAACCGGGGAGCTGTTTTTT. Translated: CAIKPQETGELFF. V is TRBV10-3 and J is TRBJ2-2, with D hard to call. V lost 7 bases to trimming and J lost 5 bases, with 11 bases between them. The germline V gene encodes CDR1 ENHRY and CDR2 SYGVKD. The CDR3 is 13 amino acids.

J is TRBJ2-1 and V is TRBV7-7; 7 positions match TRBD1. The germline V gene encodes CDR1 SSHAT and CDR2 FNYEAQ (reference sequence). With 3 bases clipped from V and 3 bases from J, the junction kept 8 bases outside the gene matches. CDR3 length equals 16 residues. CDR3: CASSLLPGTDYNEQFF. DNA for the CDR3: TGTGCCAGCAGCTTGCTCCCCGGGACAGACTACAATGAGCAGTTCTTC.

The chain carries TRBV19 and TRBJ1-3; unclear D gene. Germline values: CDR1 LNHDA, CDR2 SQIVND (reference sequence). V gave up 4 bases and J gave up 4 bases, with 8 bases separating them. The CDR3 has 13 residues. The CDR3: CASSTHEGNTIYF. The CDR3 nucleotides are TGTGCCAGTAGTACCCACGAGGGAAACACCATATATTTT.

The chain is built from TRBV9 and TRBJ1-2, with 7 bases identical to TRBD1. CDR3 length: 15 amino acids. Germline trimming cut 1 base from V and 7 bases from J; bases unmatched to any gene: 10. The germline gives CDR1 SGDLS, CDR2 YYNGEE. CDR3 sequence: CASSVSAGGILGYTF. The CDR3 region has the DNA TGTGCCAGCAGCGTATCAGCAGGGGGGATCCTTGGCTACACCTTC.

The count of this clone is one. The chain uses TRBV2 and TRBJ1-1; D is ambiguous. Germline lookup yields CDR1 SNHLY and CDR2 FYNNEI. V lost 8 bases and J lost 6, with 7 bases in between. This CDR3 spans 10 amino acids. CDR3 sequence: CASLKAEAFF. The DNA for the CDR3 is TGTGCCAGCCTAAAAGCTGAAGCTTTCTTT.

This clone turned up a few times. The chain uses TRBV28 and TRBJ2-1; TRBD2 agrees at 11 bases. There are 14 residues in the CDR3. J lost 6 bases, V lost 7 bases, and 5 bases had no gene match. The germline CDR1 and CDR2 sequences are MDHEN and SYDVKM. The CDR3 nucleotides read TGTGCCAGCATCCTAGCGGGAGGAGGCAATGAGCAGTTCTTC. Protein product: CASILAGGGNEQFF.

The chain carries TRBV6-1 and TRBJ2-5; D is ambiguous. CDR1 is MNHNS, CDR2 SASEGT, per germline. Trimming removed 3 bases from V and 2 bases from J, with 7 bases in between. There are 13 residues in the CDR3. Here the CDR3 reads CASSEVRQETQYF. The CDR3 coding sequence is TGTGCCAGCAGTGAGGTCAGACAAGAGACCCAGTACTTC.

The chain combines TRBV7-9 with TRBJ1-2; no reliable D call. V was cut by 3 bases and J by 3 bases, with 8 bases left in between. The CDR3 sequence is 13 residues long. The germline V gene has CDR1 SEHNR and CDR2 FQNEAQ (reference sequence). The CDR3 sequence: CASSFSQYYGYTF. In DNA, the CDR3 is TGTGCCAGCAGCTTCTCCCAGTACTATGGCTACACCTTC. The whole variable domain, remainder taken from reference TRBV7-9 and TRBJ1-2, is DTGVSQNPRHKITKRGQNVTFRCDPISEHNRLYWYRQTLGQGPEFLTYFQNEAQLEKSRLLSDRFSAERPKGSFSTLEIQRTEQGDSAMYLCASSFSQYYGYTFGSGTRLTVV.

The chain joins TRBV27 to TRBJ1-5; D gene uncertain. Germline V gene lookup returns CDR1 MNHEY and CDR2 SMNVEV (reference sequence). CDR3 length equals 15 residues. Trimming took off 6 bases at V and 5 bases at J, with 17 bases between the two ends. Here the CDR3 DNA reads TGTGCCAGCAGCAGAATCGGTATACGGGATCAGCCCCAGCATTTT. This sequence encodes CASSRIGIRDQPQHF.

Here the CDR3 reads CASSFRPLAGAETQYF. For the CDR3, the DNA is TGTGCCAGCAGCTTTCGACCTCTAGCGGGGGCAGAGACCCAGTACTTC. This chain connects TRBV5-4 to TRBJ2-5; 10 positions agree with TRBD2. J gave up 4 bases and V 2 bases, and 8 bases lay outside the gene matches. CDR1 and CDR2 (germline): SGHNT, YYREEE (reference sequence). CDR3 length equals 16 residues.